This T cell receptor beta chain was retrieved from a study of blood T cell repertoires in COVID-19. Study summary: The study drew acute and convalescent COVID-19 samples from the United States, Italy and Spain. T cells, B-cell-depleted T cells, or PBMCs provided the cDNA or gDNA that served as material.

Authors' processing steps: The assay estimated nucleated cells by amplifying reference gene primers. Measured with immunoSEQ multiplex PCR; TCRdb has only the in-frame clones, and not every one. V, J and clone size are those of that table, while D and trimming were read from the DNA. The table lists over 130,000 clones, 70% to 90% of them singletons. Looked up from germline, CDR1 is MNHEY and CDR2 is SMNVEV (reference sequence). The CDR3 sequence is 14 residues long. V was clipped by 6 bases and J by 3 bases, with 14 bases between them. The sequenced material came from peripheral blood. The rearrangement uses TRBV27 and TRBJ1-1, with D unresolved. This clonotype was obtained from a woman aged 80 or over with acute or convalescent COVID-19. Here the CDR3 reads CASSLRPGDTEAFF. The DNA for the CDR3 is TGTGCCAGCAGCCTAAGGCCCGGGGACACTGAAGCTTTCTTT.